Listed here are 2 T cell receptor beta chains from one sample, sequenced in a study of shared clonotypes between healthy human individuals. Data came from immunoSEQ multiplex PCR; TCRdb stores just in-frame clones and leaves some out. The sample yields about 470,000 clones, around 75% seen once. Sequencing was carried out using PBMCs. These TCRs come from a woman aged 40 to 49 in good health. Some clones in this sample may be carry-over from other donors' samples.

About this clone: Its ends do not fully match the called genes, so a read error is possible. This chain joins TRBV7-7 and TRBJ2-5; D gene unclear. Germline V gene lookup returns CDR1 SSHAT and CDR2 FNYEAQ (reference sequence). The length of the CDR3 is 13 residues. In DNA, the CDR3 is TGTGCTAGCAGCTCCGGGCACCAAGAGACCCAGTACTTC. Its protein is CASSSGHQETQYF.

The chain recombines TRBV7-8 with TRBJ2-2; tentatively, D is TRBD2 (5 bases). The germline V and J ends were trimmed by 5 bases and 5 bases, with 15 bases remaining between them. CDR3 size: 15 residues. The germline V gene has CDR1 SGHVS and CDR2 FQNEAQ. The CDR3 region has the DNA TGTGCCAGCAGCGCCCGCGGGTCGGGGACCGGGGAGCTGTTTTTT. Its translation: CASSARGSGTGELFF.